This TCR delta chain was observed in a study of Vδ1+ human thymocytes. Findings and limits, study-wide: Highly polyclonal TRG and TRD repertoires with Gaussian CDR3 length distributions appeared in thymus.

Extracted RNA was reverse transcribed into cDNA. CDR3 amplicons came from multiplex PCR with pooled V-gene forward and constant-region reverse primers. TCRdb made new clone calls on the multiplex PCR reads using CATT. In the table there are roughly 56,000 delta-chain clones, more than 13% of which are singletons. This clone appeared a few times. What it recognizes is unknown. This CDR3 region has 17 residues. In germline, CDR1 is TSWWSYY, CDR2 QGS. V shed 4 bases, J shed 3 bases, and the junction held 9 bases outside the gene matches. This receptor was identified in a girl less than two years old who had congenital heart surgery. Input material: Vdelta1+ gamma-delta thymocytes from the thymus. Subset described: FACS-sorted CD3+ TCRalphabeta- TCRVdelta1+ TCRVdelta2- thymocytes. The rearrangement links TRDV1 to TRDJ1; 12 bases agree with TRDD3. The CDR3 loop is CALGALRTGGYSDKLIF. As DNA, the CDR3 is TGTGCTCTTGGGGCCCTACGAACTGGGGGATACTCCGATAAACTCATCTTT.